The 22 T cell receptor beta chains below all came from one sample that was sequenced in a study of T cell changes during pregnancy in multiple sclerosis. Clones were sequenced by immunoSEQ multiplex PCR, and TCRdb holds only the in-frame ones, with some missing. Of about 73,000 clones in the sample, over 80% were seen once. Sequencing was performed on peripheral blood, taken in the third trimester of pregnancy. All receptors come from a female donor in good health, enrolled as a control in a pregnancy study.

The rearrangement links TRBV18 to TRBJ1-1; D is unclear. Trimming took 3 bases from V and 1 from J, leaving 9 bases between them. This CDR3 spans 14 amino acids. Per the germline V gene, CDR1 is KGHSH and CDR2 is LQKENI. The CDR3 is CASSPGLGNTEAFF. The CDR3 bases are TGTGCCAGCTCACCTGGGCTCGGGAACACTGAAGCTTTCTTT.

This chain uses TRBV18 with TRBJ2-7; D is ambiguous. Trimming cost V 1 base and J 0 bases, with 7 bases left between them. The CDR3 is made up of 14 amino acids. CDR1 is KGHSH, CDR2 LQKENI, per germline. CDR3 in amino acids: CASSPQSSSYEQYF. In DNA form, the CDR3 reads TGTGCCAGCTCACCACAGAGTTCCTCCTACGAGCAGTACTTC.

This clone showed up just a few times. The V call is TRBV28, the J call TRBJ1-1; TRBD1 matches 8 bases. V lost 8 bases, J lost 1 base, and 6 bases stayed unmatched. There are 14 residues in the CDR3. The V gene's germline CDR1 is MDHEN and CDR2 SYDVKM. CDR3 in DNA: TGTGCCAGCCGTCCACAGGGGGGGAACACTGAAGCTTTCTTT. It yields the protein CASRPQGGNTEAFF.

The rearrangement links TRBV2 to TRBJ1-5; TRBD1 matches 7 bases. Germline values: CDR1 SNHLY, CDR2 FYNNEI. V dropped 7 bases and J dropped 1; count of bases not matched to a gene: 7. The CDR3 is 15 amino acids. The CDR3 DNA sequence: TGTGCCAGCAAGCCAGACAGGGCAAGCAATCAGCCCCAGCATTTT. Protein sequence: CASKPDRASNQPQHF. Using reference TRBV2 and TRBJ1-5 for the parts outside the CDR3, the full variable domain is EPEVTQTPSHQVTQMGQEVILRCVPISNHLYFYWYRQILGQKVEFLVSFYNNEISEKSEIFDDQFSVERPDGSNFTLKIRSTKLEDSAMYFCASKPDRASNQPQHFGDGTRLSIL.

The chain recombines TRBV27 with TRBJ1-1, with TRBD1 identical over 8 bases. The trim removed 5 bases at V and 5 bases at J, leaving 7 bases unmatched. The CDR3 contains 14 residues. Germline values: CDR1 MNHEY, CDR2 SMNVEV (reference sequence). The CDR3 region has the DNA TGTGCCAGCAGTCCCAGGGGGCTGGGGACTGAAGCTTTCTTT. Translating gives CASSPRGLGTEAFF.

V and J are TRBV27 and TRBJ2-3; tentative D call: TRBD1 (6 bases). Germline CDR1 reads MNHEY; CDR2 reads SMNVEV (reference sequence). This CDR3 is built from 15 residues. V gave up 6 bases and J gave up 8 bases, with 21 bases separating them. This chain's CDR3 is CASSPGHGLMGTQYF. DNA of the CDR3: TGTGCCAGCAGCCCGGGACACGGGCTAATGGGTACGCAGTATTTT.

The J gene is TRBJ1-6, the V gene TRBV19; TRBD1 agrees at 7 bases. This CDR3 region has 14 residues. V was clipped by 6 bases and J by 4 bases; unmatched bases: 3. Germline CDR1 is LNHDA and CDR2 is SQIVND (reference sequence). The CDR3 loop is CASSMTGYNSPLHF. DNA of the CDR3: TGTGCCAGTAGCATGACAGGGTATAATTCACCCCTCCACTTT.

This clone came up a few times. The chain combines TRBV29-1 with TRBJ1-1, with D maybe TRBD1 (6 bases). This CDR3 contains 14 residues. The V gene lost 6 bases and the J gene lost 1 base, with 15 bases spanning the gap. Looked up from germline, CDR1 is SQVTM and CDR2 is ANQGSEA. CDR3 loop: CSVNSQGQNTEAFF. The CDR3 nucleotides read TGCAGCGTCAACTCACAGGGACAGAACACTGAAGCTTTCTTT.

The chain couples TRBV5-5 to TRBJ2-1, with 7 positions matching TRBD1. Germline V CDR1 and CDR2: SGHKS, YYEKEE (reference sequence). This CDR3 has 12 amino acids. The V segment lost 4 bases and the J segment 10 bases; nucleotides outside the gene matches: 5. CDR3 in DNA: TGTGCCAGCAGCCTACAGGGGCGCGAGCAGTTCTTC. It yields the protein CASSLQGREQFF.

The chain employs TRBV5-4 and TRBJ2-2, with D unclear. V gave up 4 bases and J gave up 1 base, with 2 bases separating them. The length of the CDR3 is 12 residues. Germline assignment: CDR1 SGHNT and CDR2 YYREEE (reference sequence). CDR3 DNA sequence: TGTGCCAGCAGCCGGAACACCGGGGAGCTGTTTTTT. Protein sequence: CASSRNTGELFF.

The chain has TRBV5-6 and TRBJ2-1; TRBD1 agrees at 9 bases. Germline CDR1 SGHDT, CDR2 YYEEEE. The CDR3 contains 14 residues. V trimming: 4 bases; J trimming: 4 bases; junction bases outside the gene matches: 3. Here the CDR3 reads CASSTGQGYNEQFF. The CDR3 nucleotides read TGTGCCAGCAGCACGGGACAGGGATACAATGAGCAGTTCTTC. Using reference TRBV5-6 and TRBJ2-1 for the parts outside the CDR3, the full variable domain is DAGVTQSPTHLIKTRGQQVTLRCSPKSGHDTVSWYQQALGQGPQFIFQYYEEEERQRGNFPDRFSGHQFPNYSSELNVNALLLGDSALYLCASSTGQGYNEQFFGPGTRLTVL.

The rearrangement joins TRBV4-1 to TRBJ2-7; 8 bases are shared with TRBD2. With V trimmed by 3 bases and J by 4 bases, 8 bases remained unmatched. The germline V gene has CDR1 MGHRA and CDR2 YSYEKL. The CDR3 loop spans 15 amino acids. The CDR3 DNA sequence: TGCGCCAGCAGCCAGACCGGGGGGGCCTTTTACGAGCAGTACTTC. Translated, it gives CASSQTGGAFYEQYF.

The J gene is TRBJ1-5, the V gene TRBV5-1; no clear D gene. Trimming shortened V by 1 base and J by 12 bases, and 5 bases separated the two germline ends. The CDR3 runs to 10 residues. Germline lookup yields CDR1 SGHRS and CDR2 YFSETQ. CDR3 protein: CASSLFLQHF. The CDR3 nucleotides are TGCGCCAGCAGCTTGTTTCTCCAGCATTTT.

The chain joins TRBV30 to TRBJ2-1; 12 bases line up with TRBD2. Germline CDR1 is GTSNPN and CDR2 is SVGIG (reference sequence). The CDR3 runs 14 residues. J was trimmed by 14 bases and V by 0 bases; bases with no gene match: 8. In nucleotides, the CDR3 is TGTGCCTGGAGTGTACTGTGGACTAGCGGGAATGAGTTCTTC. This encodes CAWSVLWTSGNEFF.

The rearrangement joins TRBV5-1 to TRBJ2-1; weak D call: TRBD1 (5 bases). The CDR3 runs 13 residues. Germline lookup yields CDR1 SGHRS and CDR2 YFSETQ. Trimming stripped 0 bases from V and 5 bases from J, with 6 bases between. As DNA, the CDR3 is TGCGCCAGCAGCTTGGTAGGGGACAATGAGCAGTTCTTC. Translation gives CASSLVGDNEQFF.

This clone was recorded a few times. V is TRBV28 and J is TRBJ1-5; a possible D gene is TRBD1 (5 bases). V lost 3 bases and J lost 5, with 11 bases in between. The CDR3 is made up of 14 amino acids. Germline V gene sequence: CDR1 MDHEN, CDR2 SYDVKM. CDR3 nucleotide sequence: TGTGCCAGCAGTTTGGGGCAGGGTGATCAGCCCCAGCATTTT. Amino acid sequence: CASSLGQGDQPQHF.

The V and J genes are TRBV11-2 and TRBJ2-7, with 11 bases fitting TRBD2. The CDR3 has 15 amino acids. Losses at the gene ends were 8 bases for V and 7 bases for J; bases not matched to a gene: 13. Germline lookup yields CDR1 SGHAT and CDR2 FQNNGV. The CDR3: CASDPLAGGPGEQYF. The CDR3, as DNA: TGTGCCAGCGACCCATTAGCGGGGGGGCCGGGTGAGCAGTACTTC.

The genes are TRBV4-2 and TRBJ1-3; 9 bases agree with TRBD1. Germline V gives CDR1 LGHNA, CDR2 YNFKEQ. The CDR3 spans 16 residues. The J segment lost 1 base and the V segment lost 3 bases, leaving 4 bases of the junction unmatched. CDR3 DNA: TGTGCCAGCAGCCAGGCCGGGACAGGGTCTGGAAACACCATATATTTT. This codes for CASSQAGTGSGNTIYF.

CDR3 loop: CASSLAARSDYEQYF. CDR3 bases: TGTGCCAGCAGCTTGGCGGCTAGATCCGATTACGAGCAGTACTTC. This chain connects TRBV5-5 to TRBJ2-7; no firm D call. Germline values: CDR1 SGHKS, CDR2 YYEKEE (reference sequence). The V gene lost 0 bases and the J gene lost 4 bases, with 14 bases spanning the gap. The CDR3 has 15 amino acids.

CDR3 in DNA: TGCGCCAGCAGCTTGGATCGGGGAGCCGGGGAGCTGTTTTTT. It is translated as CASSLDRGAGELFF. The chain combines TRBV5-1 with TRBJ2-2; TRBD2 is a possible D gene (5 bases). CDR1 and CDR2 from the germline V gene are SGHRS and YFSETQ. The V end lost 0 bases, the J end lost 6 bases, and 9 bases lay between the germline ends. CDR3 length: 14 residues.

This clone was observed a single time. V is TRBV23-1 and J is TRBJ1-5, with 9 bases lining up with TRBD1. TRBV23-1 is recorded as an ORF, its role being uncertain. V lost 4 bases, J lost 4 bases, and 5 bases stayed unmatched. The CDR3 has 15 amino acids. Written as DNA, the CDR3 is TGCGCCAGCAGTCTCCGGGACAGGGAAAATCAGCCCCAGCATTTT. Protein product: CASSLRDRENQPQHF.

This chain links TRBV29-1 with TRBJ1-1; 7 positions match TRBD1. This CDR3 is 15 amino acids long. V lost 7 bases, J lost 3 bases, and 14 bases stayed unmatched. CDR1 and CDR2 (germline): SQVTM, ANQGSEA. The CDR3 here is CSAQRGPERYTEAFF. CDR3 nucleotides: TGCAGCGCACAGAGGGGGCCGGAGAGGTACACTGAAGCTTTCTTT.